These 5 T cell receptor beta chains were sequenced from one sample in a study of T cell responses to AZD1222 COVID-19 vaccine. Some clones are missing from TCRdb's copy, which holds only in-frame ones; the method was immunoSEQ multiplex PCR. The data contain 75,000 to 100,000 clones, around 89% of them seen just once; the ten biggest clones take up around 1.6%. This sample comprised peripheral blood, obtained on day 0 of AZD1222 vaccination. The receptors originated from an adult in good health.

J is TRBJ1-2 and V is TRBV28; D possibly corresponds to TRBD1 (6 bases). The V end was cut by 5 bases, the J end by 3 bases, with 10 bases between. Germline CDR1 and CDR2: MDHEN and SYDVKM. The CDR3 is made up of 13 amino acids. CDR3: CASSEQGDYGYTF. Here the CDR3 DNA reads TGTGCCAGCAGTGAACAGGGTGACTATGGCTACACCTTC.

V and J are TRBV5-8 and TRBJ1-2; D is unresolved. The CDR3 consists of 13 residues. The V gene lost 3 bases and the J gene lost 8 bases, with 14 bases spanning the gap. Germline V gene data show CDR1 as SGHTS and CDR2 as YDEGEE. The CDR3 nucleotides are TGTGCCAGCAGCTCCCGGGCCCCCATGGGCTACACCTTC. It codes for CASSSRAPMGYTF.

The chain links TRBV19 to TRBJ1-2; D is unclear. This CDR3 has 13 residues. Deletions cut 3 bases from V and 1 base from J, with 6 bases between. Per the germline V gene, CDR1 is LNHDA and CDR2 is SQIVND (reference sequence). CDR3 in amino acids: CASSIPGNYGYTF. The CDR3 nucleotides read TGTGCCAGTAGTATCCCCGGTAACTATGGCTACACCTTC.

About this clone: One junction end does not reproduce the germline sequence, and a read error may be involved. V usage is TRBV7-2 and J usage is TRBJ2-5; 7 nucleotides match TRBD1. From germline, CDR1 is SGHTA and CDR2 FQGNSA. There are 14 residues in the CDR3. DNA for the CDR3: TGTGCCAGCAGCCAGGGACAGCGAAGAGAGGCCCAGTACTTC. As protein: CASSQGQRREAQYF.

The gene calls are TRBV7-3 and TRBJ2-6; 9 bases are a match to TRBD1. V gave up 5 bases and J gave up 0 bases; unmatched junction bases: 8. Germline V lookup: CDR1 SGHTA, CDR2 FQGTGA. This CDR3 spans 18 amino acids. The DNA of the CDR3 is TGTGCCAGCAGCCCGCCGGGACAGGGCCTCTCTGGGGCCAACGTCCTGACTTTC. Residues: CASSPPGQGLSGANVLTF.